A single sample gave rise to the 2 T cell receptor beta chains below, sequenced in a study of cytomegalovirus exposure and HLA in healthy donors. PCR was performed using 60 Vbeta and 13 Jbeta primers. Repertoires were generated with immunoSEQ multiplex PCR, while TCRdb's copy carries only in-frame clones and drops some. The table records roughly 120,000 clones, 80% of them present only once. The material sequenced was PBMCs. The receptors derive from a man aged 30 to 39 in good health and CMV-seronegative.

The rearrangement joins TRBV10-3 to TRBJ2-7, with D possibly matching TRBD2 (5 bases). V lost 6 bases and J lost 1, with 7 bases in between. The CDR3 runs to 12 residues. Germline CDR1 is ENHRY and CDR2 is SYGVKD. CDR3: CAISPGSYEQYF. In DNA, the CDR3 is TGTGCCATCAGCCCGGGATCCTACGAGCAGTACTTC.

In this sample, this clone turned up a few times. The rearrangement links TRBV7-9 to TRBJ2-4; D might be TRBD1 (5 bases). V was clipped by 1 base and J by 1 base, with 5 bases between them. Germline assignment: CDR1 SEHNR and CDR2 FQNEAQ (reference sequence). The CDR3 covers 14 residues. The CDR3 loop is CASSLEGAKNIQYF. The DNA of the CDR3 is TGTGCCAGCAGCTTAGAGGGGGCCAAAAACATTCAGTACTTC.